Below, one T cell receptor (beta chain) is given with its context. No antigen is known for it. As defined, naive CD8 cells were CD45RO-negative and positively selected for CCR7, with terminally differentiated effector memory CD45RA+ cells excluded. The assay was immunoSEQ multiplex PCR, and TCRdb's table has in-frame clones only and misses some. The sample includes about 2.1 million clones, around 95% of them seen just once. This record belongs to a study of shared clonotypes between healthy human individuals. Study background: Each donor's CD8 memory used one plate, CD8 naive two, each CD4 subset three.

V lost 5 bases and J 7 bases, leaving 18 bases between the germline ends. Germline V gene data show CDR1 as SGHAT and CDR2 as FQNNGV. The CDR3 runs 15 residues. Study conclusions and caveats: Researchers sampled blood only, noting tissue repertoires likely differ. The small donor group covered limited genetic and exposure diversity. In general, naive subsets displayed greater estimated richness than memory subsets did.

The receptor was derived from a man between 18 and 35 years old in good health. Some clones in this sample may be carry-over from other donors' samples. The sequenced sample consisted of naive CD8+ T cells from PBMCs. This sequence joins TRBV11-2 and TRBJ2-1; D might be TRBD2 (5 bases). This chain's CDR3 is CASSPGLPDRNEQFF. CDR3 sequence (DNA): TGTGCCAGCAGCCCCGGACTCCCCGATCGAAATGAGCAGTTCTTC. Filled out from reference TRBV11-2 and TRBJ2-1, the complete variable domain reads EAGVAQSPRYKIIEKRQSVAFWCNPISGHATLYWYQQILGQGPKLLIQFQNNGVVDDSQLPKDRFSAERLKGVDSTLKIQPAKLEDSAVYLCASSPGLPDRNEQFFGPGTRLTVL.